This TCR beta chain was identified in a study of T cell responses to AZD1222 COVID-19 vaccine. Whole-study findings and limits: Researchers took repertoire samples only after the peak T cell response had come. Donors were largely white British and mainly female; clonal diversity was possibly underestimated. Spike regions recognized by vaccine-associated CD4 TCRs spanned the protein, led by 160-218 and 743-854. The reported proportion of spike-specific TCRs targeting unmutated variant regions was nearly half.

CDR1 is LNHDA and CDR2 is SQIVND in the germline V gene (reference sequence). The CDR3 has 15 amino acids. A note on this clone: The antigen is not known. One junction end does not reproduce the germline sequence, and a read error may be involved.

Assay used: immunoSEQ multiplex PCR; TCRdb lists only in-frame clones, some missing. This sample has around 120,000 clones, with around 90% found just once. The sample in question was peripheral blood, obtained on day 0 of AZD1222 vaccination. V gene TRBV19 combines with J gene TRBJ1-2, with TRBD1 matching 9 bases. The TCR comes from an adult in good health. The CDR3 sequence: CASSLDRGANYGYTF. CDR3 coding DNA: TGTGCCAGTAGTCTAGACAGGGGGGCTAACTATGGCTACACCTTC.